These T cell receptor beta chains were read from a single sample in a study of T cells after posttransplantation cyclophosphamide. Sequencing used immunoSEQ multiplex PCR; TCRdb keeps in-frame clones, though not all of them. The sample has 12,000 to 15,000 clones, about four fifths seen once. The sample consisted of memory CD4+ T cells sorted from PBMCs. These receptors all stem from a man in his forties or fifties. Each CDR3 is given with its conserved first and last residue. A D gene is named only where the DNA matches it firmly. Clone size is given for some rows only: seen once, a few or many times, or a class if the clone is expanded.

clone size | J gene | V gene | D gene | CDR3 DNA | CDR3 protein
once | TRBJ2-3 | TRBV7-2 | . | TGTGCCAGCAGCTGGACAGTGGGGGCAGGTACGCAGTATTTT | CASSWTVGAGTQYF
. | TRBJ1-2 | TRBV11-3 | . | TGTGCCAGCAGCTCCGCCAGGGTATATGGCTACACCTTC | CASSSARVYGYTF
. | TRBJ2-1 | TRBV7-9 | TRBD2 | TGTGCCAGCAGCTTAACGGGACTAGAGATTTACAATGAGCAGTTCTTC | CASSLTGLEIYNEQFF
. | TRBJ2-3 | TRBV7-6 | TRBD2 | TGTGCCAGCAGCCCGTCAAGCGGGAGTCCAGATACGCAGTATTTT | CASSPSSGSPDTQYF
. | TRBJ1-2 | TRBV6-1 | TRBD1 | TGTGCCAGCAGTTCGAGGACAGGGCGGGGCTATGGCTACACCTTC | CASSSRTGRGYGYTF
once | TRBJ1-1 | TRBV19 | TRBD1 | TGTGCCAGTAGTATAAGCCTACAGGGGCGGGCTTTCTTT | CASSISLQGRAFF
. | TRBJ2-1 | TRBV5-6 | TRBD1 | TGTGCCAGCAGCCCACCGGGACAGCTTTACAATGAGCAGTTCTTC | CASSPPGQLYNEQFF
. | TRBJ2-1 | TRBV5-6 | TRBD2 | TGTGCCAGCAGCTTGGCGGGGCTAGCGGGGTTTAATGAGCAGTTCTTC | CASSLAGLAGFNEQFF
. | TRBJ1-2 | TRBV7-3 | . | TGTGCCAGCAGCTTAGGGGCAGGAAACTATGGCTACACCTTC | CASSLGAGNYGYTF
medium-sized | TRBJ2-7 | TRBV7-2 | . | TGTGCCAGCAGCCGGACAGACTCCTACGAGCAGTACTTC | CASSRTDSYEQYF
few | TRBJ1-5 | TRBV6-6 | . | TGTGCCAGCAGCCCAGACGGGGGGCGGGAGCATTTT | CASSPDGGREHF
. | TRBJ1-4 | TRBV4-1 | . | TGCGCCAGCAGCCAAACCGGGAGGGATGAAAAACTGTTTTTT | CASSQTGRDEKLFF
. | TRBJ2-1 | TRBV7-9 | TRBD2 | TGTGCCAGCAGCTTGGACACCGGGGAGGGCTACAATGAGCAGTTCTTC | CASSLDTGEGYNEQFF
. | TRBJ2-2 | TRBV14 | TRBD1 | TGTGCCAGCAGCCAATGGGCTTCCGGGACAGGAGGCACCGGGGAGCTGTTTTTT | CASSQWASGTGGTGELFF
. | TRBJ2-7 | TRBV5-1 | . | TGCGCCAGCAGCCCACAGGGGGGGTACGAGCAGTACTTC | CASSPQGGYEQYF
. | TRBJ2-5 | TRBV29-1 | . | TGCAGCGTTGAGCCAAACCGGGCCGGGGGTATAGAGACCCAGTACTTC | CSVEPNRAGGIETQYF
few | TRBJ2-1 | TRBV27 | TRBD2 | TGTGCCAGCAGGGCAGCGGGAAGGTTTGTGGTGCAGTTCTTC | CASRAAGRFVVQFF
. | TRBJ1-2 | TRBV10-1 | TRBD1 | TGCGCCAGCAGCCGGACAGGGTCCTATGGCTACACCTTC | CASSRTGSYGYTF
. | TRBJ2-7 | TRBV7-6 | TRBD1 | TGTGCCAGCAGCCGCTGGGACAGGACCTACGAGCAGTACTTC | CASSRWDRTYEQYF
. | TRBJ2-5 | TRBV5-6 | TRBD2 | TGTGCCAGCAGCACCCGGGGGGTGGAGACCCAGTACTTC | CASSTRGVETQYF
. | TRBJ2-7 | TRBV10-3 | TRBD2 | TGTGCCATCCGAAGCGTGCTAGCGGGGGGTTACGAGCAGTACTTC | CAIRSVLAGGYEQYF
. | TRBJ2-5 | TRBV30 | TRBD1 | TGTGCCTGCCATTCTCGGGACAGGGGGCCAGAGACCCAGTACTTC | CACHSRDRGPETQYF
. | TRBJ1-6 | TRBV6-5 | TRBD1 | TGTGCCAGCAGCTCGGGACAGATTAATTCACCCCTCCACTTT | CASSSGQINSPLHF
. | TRBJ2-7 | TRBV5-4 | TRBD1 | TGTGCCAGCAGCATGACAGGGACCACGGGGTACGAGCAGTACTTC | CASSMTGTTGYEQYF
few | TRBJ2-7 | TRBV5-8 | . | TGTGCCAGCAGCCTCGCGGGGATTTTCTACGAGCAGTACTTC | CASSLAGIFYEQYF
. | TRBJ1-2 | TRBV4-1 | . | TGCGCCAGCAGCCAAGATGGGGGCTACGGCTACACCTTC | CASSQDGGYGYTF
. | TRBJ1-2 | TRBV5-6 | . | TGTGCCAGCAGCTTCCAGGGGACATATGGCTACACCTTC | CASSFQGTYGYTF
. | TRBJ2-2 | TRBV5-1 | . | TGCGCCAGCAGCTTGGACTGGAGGGGCGGGGAGCTGTTTTTT | CASSLDWRGGELFF
. | TRBJ2-6 | TRBV30 | TRBD1 | TGTGCCTGGGGCCGGGACAGCTACTCTGGGGCCAACGTCCTGACTTTC | CAWGRDSYSGANVLTF
. | TRBJ2-5 | TRBV14 | TRBD1 | TGTGCCAGCAGCCGGGACAGGGGTGGAGAGACCCAGTACTTC | CASSRDRGGETQYF
. | TRBJ2-7 | TRBV5-1 | TRBD2 | TGCGCCAGCAGCTTTTCAGCGGGAACCGAGCAGTACTTC | CASSFSAGTEQYF
few | TRBJ1-4 | TRBV14 | . | TGTGCCAGCAGCCGAACGAGGGAACTGTTTTTT | CASSRTRELFF
. | TRBJ2-2 | TRBV28 | TRBD1 | TGTGCCAGCCTCACAGGGGAATGGACCGGGGAGCTGTTTTTT | CASLTGEWTGELFF
. | TRBJ1-1 | TRBV29-1 | TRBD1 | TGCAGCGTTACCCAGGGGGGAAACACTGAAGCTTTCTTT | CSVTQGGNTEAFF
. | TRBJ2-6 | TRBV15 | . | TGTGCCACCAGCTGGGGGGGGGCGCGTGGGGCCAACGTCCTGACTTTC | CATSWGGARGANVLTF
. | TRBJ2-1 | TRBV11-3 | . | TGTGCCAGCAGCTTCTTCAATGAGCAGTTCTTC | CASSFFNEQFF
. | TRBJ2-7 | TRBV14 | TRBD1 | TGTGCCAGCAGCTTGGGACAGGGATTTCACGAGCAGTACTTC | CASSLGQGFHEQYF
. | TRBJ1-2 | TRBV10-1 | . | TGCGCCAGCAGCAGGGTTATGTGGGGCTACACCTTC | CASSRVMWGYTF
. | TRBJ2-7 | TRBV5-1 | . | TGCGCCAGCAGCTTGCTTGCGGGACCCTCCTACGAGCAGTACTTC | CASSLLAGPSYEQYF
. | TRBJ1-1 | TRBV30 | . | TGTGCCGTTGAGACCACAGGGAAAACTGAAGCTTTCTTT | CAVETTGKTEAFF
. | TRBJ2-3 | TRBV7-3 | . | TGTGCCAGCAGCTTGACAGGTATCCGAGATACGCAGTATTTT | CASSLTGIRDTQYF
. | TRBJ1-2 | TRBV7-9 | . | TGTGCCAGCAGCCCACGACAGGACCTCCCTGGCTACACCTTC | CASSPRQDLPGYTF
few | TRBJ2-2 | TRBV6-1 | TRBD2 | TGTGCCAGCAGCGGCGGGACTAGAGACACCGGGGAGCTGTTTTTT | CASSGGTRDTGELFF
. | TRBJ1-2 | TRBV4-3 | . | TGCGCCAGCAGCCCGACGACAGGCGATTTCTATGGCTACACCTTC | CASSPTTGDFYGYTF
. | TRBJ2-1 | TRBV19 | . | TGTGCCAGTAGCGGGGGTCGGGGAGTAGGTGAGCAGTTCTTC | CASSGGRGVGEQFF
. | TRBJ1-3 | TRBV11-3 | . | TGTGCCAGCAGCTTAGATCGCCCGGAGCGATACCTTTACGGCACCATATATTTT | CASSLDRPERYLYGTIYF
. | TRBJ1-4 | TRBV11-1 | TRBD1 | TGTGCCAGCAGCTTAGGACAGGGGAGGGCAACTAATGAAAAACTGTTTTTT | CASSLGQGRATNEKLFF
. | TRBJ1-1 | TRBV7-6 | . | TGTGCCAGCAGCACCGGGACAAGGCACACTGAAGCTTTCTTT | CASSTGTRHTEAFF
. | TRBJ2-5 | TRBV5-1 | . | TGCGCCACCACGTCGTCCGGGGACCAAGAGACCCAGTACTTC | CATTSSGDQETQYF
. | TRBJ2-5 | TRBV4-1 | . | TGCGCCAGCAGCCAAATGGGACTCCAAAAAGAGACCCAGTACTTC | CASSQMGLQKETQYF